These 29 T cell receptor beta chains were sequenced from one sample in a study of T cells in Graves' hyperthyroidism and ophthalmopathy. TCR beta CDR3 regions were amplified from RNA. With the HTBI primer set, the TCR CDR3 went through a first round of RT-PCR. Each CDR3 protein is one row after TCRdb ran MiXCR on the multiplex PCR reads. Of around 300,000 distinct CDR3 sequences listed, over 20% are singletons. Sequenced material: blood. The receptors shown here come from a young man with Graves' ophthalmopathy.

About this clonotype: No conserved phenylalanine or tryptophan ends this CDR3, so it is likely a read error. The chain employs TRBV18 and TRBJ2-2, with unresolved D. This CDR3 region has 15 residues. From germline, CDR1 is KGHSH and CDR2 LQKENI. V was clipped by 4 bases and J by 0 bases, with 9 bases between them. CDR3 sequence: CASSQVIPNTGELFS. As DNA, the CDR3 is TGTGCCAGCTCACAGGTGATTCCGAACACCGGGGAGCTGTTTTCT.

V usage is TRBV9 and J usage is TRBJ2-7; either TRBD1 or TRBD2 may supply D (5 bases each). Germline V gene data show CDR1 as SGDLS and CDR2 as YYNGEE. This CDR3 contains 15 residues. V shed 4 bases and J shed 3 bases, with 17 bases lying between them. For the CDR3, the DNA is TGTGCCAGCAGCCTTCTCGGGACGGCAAGCTACGAGCAGTACTTC. It encodes CASSLLGTASYEQYF.

This clonotype occurred many times. The chain employs TRBV3-1 and TRBJ1-2; 8 nucleotides match TRBD1. V was pared by 4 bases and J by 8 bases, with 12 bases of the junction left unmatched. CDR3 length equals 15 residues. CDR1 and CDR2 (germline): LGHDT, YNNKEL (reference sequence). The CDR3, as DNA: TGTGCCAGCAGCCCAGCCAAGGGACAGGCGGAAGGCTACACCTTC. It codes for CASSPAKGQAEGYTF. The complete variable domain, with remaining parts taken from reference TRBV3-1 and TRBJ1-2, reads DTAVSQTPKYLVTQMGNDKSIKCEQNLGHDTMYWYKQDSKKFLKIMFSYNNKELIINETVPNRFSPKSPDKAHLNLHINSLELGDSAVYFCASSPAKGQAEGYTFGSGTRLTVV.

Ten or more counts support this clonotype. The DNA for the CDR3 is TGTGCCAGCGGAATCTACCGGGAGACCCAGTACTTC. It is translated as CASGIYRETQYF. V and J are TRBV27 and TRBJ2-5; the D is unclear. CDR3 length: 12 amino acids. Germline-derived CDR1 and CDR2 are MNHEY and SMNVEV (reference sequence). With 8 bases removed from V and 5 bases from J, the gap between germline ends came to 12 bases.

Ten or more counts support this clonotype. This chain connects TRBV5-1 to TRBJ1-1; D call uncertain. V lost 2 bases and J 0 bases, leaving 11 bases between the germline ends. Germline-derived CDR1 and CDR2 are SGHRS and YFSETQ. The CDR3 totals 15 residues. CDR3 nucleotide sequence: TGCGCCAGCAGCTTCCTGAGCGGCATGAACACTGAAGCTTTCTTT. This sequence encodes CASSFLSGMNTEAFF. Combining the CDR3 with reference TRBV5-1 and TRBJ1-1 gives the whole variable domain KAGVTQTPRYLIKTRGQQVTLSCSPISGHRSVSWYQQTPGQGLQFLFEYFSETQRNKGNFPGRFSGRQFSNSRSEMNVSTLELGDSALYLCASSFLSGMNTEAFFGQGTRLTVV.

The chain carries TRBV27 and TRBJ2-7; D ambiguous. Trimming removed 10 bases from V and 0 bases from J, with 10 bases in between. Germline assignment: CDR1 MNHEY and CDR2 SMNVEV (reference sequence). CDR3 length equals 12 residues. This CDR3 is CATISASYEQYF. The CDR3 DNA reads TGTGCCACCATCAGCGCCTCCTACGAGCAGTACTTC.

At least ten counts were recorded for this clonotype. This chain joins TRBV12-3 or TRBV12-4 and TRBJ2-2; no clear D. The length of the CDR3 is 11 residues. V was shortened by 6 bases and J by 6 bases, with 5 bases between the two germline ends. The CDR3, as DNA: TGTGCCAGCAGCCAGCCCGGGGAGCTGTTTTTT. It is translated as CASSQPGELFF.

This clonotype turned up a few times. The chain has TRBV11-3 and TRBJ2-1; TRBD2 matches 12 bases. CDR3 length: 20 amino acids. Germline lookup yields CDR1 SGHNT and CDR2 YENEEA. The J segment lost 5 bases and the V segment lost 1 base, leaving 15 bases of the junction unmatched. The CDR3 region is CASSLGPRASGRASNNEQFF. The CDR3 DNA sequence: TGTGCCAGCAGCTTAGGTCCCAGGGCTAGCGGGAGGGCCAGTAACAATGAGCAGTTCTTC.

This clonotype appeared many times. V usage is TRBV2 and J usage is TRBJ1-2, with TRBD1 as a possible D gene (5 bases). Germline assignment: CDR1 SNHLY and CDR2 FYNNEI. With 11 bases removed from V and 4 bases from J, the gap between germline ends came to 17 bases. CDR3 length: 13 amino acids. CDR3 protein: CARWDRGSYGYTF. In DNA, the CDR3 is TGTGCCCGCTGGGACCGCGGGAGCTATGGCTACACCTTC. Complete variable domain (other parts from reference TRBV2 and TRBJ1-2): EPEVTQTPSHQVTQMGQEVILRCVPISNHLYFYWYRQILGQKVEFLVSFYNNEISEKSEIFDDQFSVERPDGSNFTLKIRSTKLEDSAMYFCARWDRGSYGYTFGSGTRLTVV.

Details on this clonotype: One end of the junction is discordant with germline, which a read error may explain. The genes are TRBV7-9 and TRBJ2-5; 12 bases align to TRBD2. CDR3 size: 15 residues. The germline CDR1 and CDR2 sequences are SEHNR and FQNEAQ (reference sequence). The CDR3 protein is CASSPGLAGQEAQYF. CDR3 nucleotide sequence: TGTGCCAGCAGCCCCGGACTAGCGGGACAAGAGGCCCAGTACTTC. Looking up the rest from reference TRBV7-9 and TRBJ2-5 gives the full variable domain: DTGVSQNPRHKITKRGQNVTFRCDPISEHNRLYWYRQTLGQGPEFLTYFQNEAQLEKSRLLSDRFSAERPKGSFSTLEIQRTEQGDSAMYLCASSPGLAGQEAQYFGPGTRLLVL.

The chain uses TRBV7-9 and TRBJ2-7; D gene unclear. CDR1 is SEHNR and CDR2 is FQNEAQ in the germline V gene (reference sequence). Deletions cut 0 bases from V and 0 bases from J, with 9 bases between. This CDR3 is 15 amino acids long. DNA of the CDR3: TGTGCCAGCAGCTTAGCTACCCTAAGCTCCTACGAGCAGTACTTC. This codes for CASSLATLSSYEQYF.

The chain is built from TRBV7-9 and TRBJ1-5, with TRBD1 as a possible D gene (6 bases). The CDR3 covers 15 residues. V lost 5 bases to trimming and J lost 0 bases, with 11 bases between them. CDR1 is SEHNR and CDR2 is FQNEAQ in the germline V gene (reference sequence). The chain's CDR3 is CASSTGSYSNQPQHF. The CDR3 nucleotides are TGTGCCAGCAGCACAGGGAGTTATAGCAATCAGCCCCAGCATTTT.

The V and J genes are TRBV2 and TRBJ2-5; TRBD2 matches 7 bases. Germline V CDR1 and CDR2: SNHLY, FYNNEI. V was clipped by 6 bases and J by 5 bases; unmatched bases: 3. The CDR3 consists of 12 residues. This CDR3 is CASRVGGETQYF. CDR3 sequence (DNA): TGTGCCAGCAGGGTGGGAGGGGAGACCCAGTACTTC.

This clonotype turned up a few times. This chain connects TRBV3-1 to TRBJ2-7; 14 bases are shared with TRBD2. The germline CDR1 and CDR2 sequences are LGHDT and YNNKEL (reference sequence). V gave up 5 bases and J gave up 6 bases; unmatched junction bases: 3. The length of the CDR3 is 14 residues. The CDR3 is CASSGTSGSLEQYF. For the CDR3, the DNA is TGTGCCAGCAGCGGGACTAGCGGGAGTCTCGAGCAGTACTTC.

The rearrangement joins TRBV20-1 to TRBJ2-1; 8 nucleotides line up with TRBD2. Germline V gene lookup returns CDR1 DFQATT and CDR2 SNEGSKA (reference sequence). The CDR3 has 15 residues. V lost 1 base to trimming and J lost 2 bases; unmatched junction nucleotides: 4. In nucleotides, the CDR3 is TGCAGTGCTAGAGTGGGCGGGGGGACCTACAATGAGCAGTTCTTC. Translated: CSARVGGGTYNEQFF.

The chain uses TRBV27 and TRBJ1-3, with a tentative D call TRBD1 (6 bases). With 11 bases removed from V and 2 bases from J, the gap between germline ends came to 16 bases. CDR1 is MNHEY and CDR2 is SMNVEV in the germline V gene (reference sequence). CDR3 length equals 14 residues. The CDR3: CAAGVGGPGNTIYF. For the CDR3, the DNA is TGTGCCGCCGGGGTGGGGGGCCCTGGAAACACCATATATTTT.

The gene calls are TRBV18 and TRBJ2-7, with TRBD2 identical over 8 bases. Germline-derived CDR1 and CDR2 are KGHSH and LQKENI. J gave up 1 base and V 2 bases, and 4 bases lay outside the gene matches. The CDR3 spans 15 residues. The CDR3 here is CASSPSAGGSYEQYF. For the CDR3, the DNA is TGTGCCAGCTCACCATCTGCGGGAGGTTCCTACGAGCAGTACTTC.

J is TRBJ2-6 and V is TRBV6-5, with 8 bases matching TRBD1. This CDR3 is 20 amino acids long. The germline V gene encodes CDR1 MNHEY and CDR2 SVGAGI. Trimming removed 0 bases from V and 0 bases from J; junction bases left unmatched: 10. CDR3 amino acids: CASSYSAGQARSSGANVLTF. The CDR3 coding sequence is TGTGCCAGCAGTTACTCGGCGGGACAGGCCCGTAGCTCTGGGGCCAACGTCCTGACTTTC.

This clonotype has a handful of counts. V gene TRBV29-1 combines with J gene TRBJ2-3; TRBD1 is a possible D gene (5 bases). Germline loops: CDR1 SQVTM, CDR2 ANQGSEA. CDR3 length equals 13 residues. Trimming removed 5 bases from V and 5 bases from J, with 14 bases in between. The CDR3 DNA is TGCAGCGTTTCGCCAGGGATGAGAGATACGCAGTATTTT. This sequence encodes CSVSPGMRDTQYF.

In its sample, this clonotype was seen many times. The chain has TRBV6-2 or TRBV6-3 and TRBJ1-2, with D perhaps TRBD1 (5 bases). CDR1 MNHEY and CDR2 SVGEGT come from the germline V gene. The CDR3 length is 15 residues. V was shortened by 4 bases and J by 0 bases, with 12 bases between the two germline ends. CDR3 amino acids: CASSSGSRANYGYTF. DNA for the CDR3: TGTGCCAGCAGTTCAGGGAGTCGGGCTAACTATGGCTACACCTTC.

V gene TRBV7-3 combines with J gene TRBJ2-3; D is possibly TRBD1 (6 bases). Between the trimmed V and J ends, which lost 2 bases and 2 bases, there was a span of 8 bases. Germline CDR1 SGHTA, CDR2 FQGTGA. The CDR3 has 14 amino acids. The CDR3: CASSLGQLTDTQYF. The DNA for the CDR3 is TGTGCCAGCAGCTTAGGACAGCTCACAGATACGCAGTATTTT.

This clonotype was observed a handful of times. The chain recombines TRBV7-2 with TRBJ2-1, with TRBD2 identical over 10 bases. The V gene end was trimmed by 5 bases and the J gene end by 5 bases; junction bases not matched to a gene: 6. CDR1 SGHTA and CDR2 FQGNSA come from the germline V gene. The CDR3 has 15 residues. The CDR3 is CASSQTSGPNNEQFF. The CDR3 DNA reads as TGTGCCAGCAGCCAGACTAGCGGGCCGAACAATGAGCAGTTCTTC.

The chain couples TRBV28 to TRBJ2-1; 9 positions match TRBD2. Germline values: CDR1 MDHEN, CDR2 SYDVKM. CDR3 length: 15 residues. With V trimmed by 4 bases and J by 6 bases, 7 bases remained unmatched. The CDR3 loop reads CASSSFGGRANEQFF. CDR3 DNA: TGTGCCAGCAGTTCCTTCGGCGGGAGGGCCAATGAGCAGTTCTTC. Together with reference TRBV28 and TRBJ2-1, the CDR3 gives the full variable domain: DVKVTQSSRYLVKRTGEKVFLECVQDMDHENMFWYRQDPGLGLRLIYFSYDVKMKEKGDIPEGYSVSREKKERFSLILESASTNQTSMYLCASSSFGGRANEQFFGPGTRLTVL.

This clonotype has a handful of counts. The gene calls are TRBV29-1 and TRBJ2-1; unclear D gene. This CDR3 region has 16 residues. From germline, CDR1 is SQVTM and CDR2 ANQGSEA. V lost 1 base, J lost 0 bases, and 13 bases lay in between. The CDR3 sequence: CSVEAPILSSYNEQFF. CDR3 nucleotide sequence: TGCAGCGTTGAAGCGCCAATACTTAGCTCCTACAATGAGCAGTTCTTC.

Many counts were recorded for this clonotype. The CDR3 nucleotides read TGTGCCAGCAGCCAAGGCCTCGCGGTGGAGACCCAGTACTTC. It specifies CASSQGLAVETQYF. The chain couples TRBV4-2 to TRBJ2-5; the D is unclear. This CDR3 comprises 14 residues. Trimming cost V 1 base and J 5 bases, with 11 bases left between them. CDR1 and CDR2 (germline): LGHNA, YNFKEQ.

This clonotype occurred a few times. The chain links TRBV28 to TRBJ1-2; 8 nucleotides agree with TRBD1. J was trimmed by 6 bases and V by 6 bases; bases with no gene match: 3. The germline CDR1 and CDR2 sequences are MDHEN and SYDVKM. CDR3 length: 12 residues. The CDR3 sequence: CASRGQVHGYTF. In DNA, the CDR3 is TGTGCCAGCAGGGGACAGGTACATGGCTACACCTTC.

The gene calls are TRBV12-3 or TRBV12-4 and TRBJ2-1; D might be TRBD2 (6 bases). CDR3 length: 13 residues. V lost 1 base and J 11 bases, leaving 12 bases between the germline ends. CDR3 residues: CASSLGAGTQQFF. The CDR3 region has the DNA TGTGCCAGCAGTTTAGGGGCCGGGACTCAGCAGTTCTTC.

A remark on this clonotype: Because it lacks the conserved phenylalanine or tryptophan at the end, this CDR3 is likely a read error. This chain joins TRBV2 and TRBJ1-1; 10 bases line up with TRBD1. The J segment lost 5 bases and the V segment lost 5 bases, leaving 5 bases of the junction unmatched. This CDR3 spans 14 amino acids. Germline assignment: CDR1 SNHLY and CDR2 FYNNEI. DNA for the CDR3: TGTGCCAGCAGTAGGGACAGGGGCGGGACTGAAGCTTTCCTT. Amino acid sequence: CASSRDRGGTEAFL.

About this clonotype itself: This may arise from a read error, as a much more abundant clone is one base away. This rearrangement joins TRBV10-3 to TRBJ1-1; 9 bases map to TRBD1. Germline V gives CDR1 ENHRY, CDR2 SYGVKD. The CDR3 is 13 amino acids. CDR3 DNA: TGTGCCATCAACCGGGACAGGGCCACTGGAGCTTTCTTT. Its translation: CAINRDRATGAFF.